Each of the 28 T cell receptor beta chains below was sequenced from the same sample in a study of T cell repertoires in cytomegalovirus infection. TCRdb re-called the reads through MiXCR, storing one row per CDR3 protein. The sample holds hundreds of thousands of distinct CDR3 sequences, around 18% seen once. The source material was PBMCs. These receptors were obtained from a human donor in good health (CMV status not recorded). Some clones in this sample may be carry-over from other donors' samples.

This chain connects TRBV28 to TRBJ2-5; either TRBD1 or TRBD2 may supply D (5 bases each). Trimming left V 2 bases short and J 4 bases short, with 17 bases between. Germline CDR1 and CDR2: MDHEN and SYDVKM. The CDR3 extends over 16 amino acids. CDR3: CASSLVLGPTPETQYF. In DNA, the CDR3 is TGTGCCAGCAGTTTAGTATTGGGACCCACTCCAGAGACCCAGTACTTC.

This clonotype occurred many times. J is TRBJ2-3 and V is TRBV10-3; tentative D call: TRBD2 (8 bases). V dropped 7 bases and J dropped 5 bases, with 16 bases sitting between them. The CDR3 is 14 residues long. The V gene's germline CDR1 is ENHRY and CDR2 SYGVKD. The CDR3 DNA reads TGTGCCATCACCCGGGAGGGGGCTGTAGATACGCAGTATTTT. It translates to CAITREGAVDTQYF.

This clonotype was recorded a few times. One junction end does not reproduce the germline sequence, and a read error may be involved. The CDR3 bases are TGTGCCAGCAGCGAAGGGGGCGGGAGTAGCGACGATCAGTACTTC. It yields the protein CASSEGGGSSDDQYF. This chain joins TRBV7-8 and TRBJ2-7, with D perhaps TRBD1 or TRBD2 (7 bases each). The V gene's germline CDR1 is SGHVS and CDR2 FQNEAQ. This CDR3 has 15 residues.

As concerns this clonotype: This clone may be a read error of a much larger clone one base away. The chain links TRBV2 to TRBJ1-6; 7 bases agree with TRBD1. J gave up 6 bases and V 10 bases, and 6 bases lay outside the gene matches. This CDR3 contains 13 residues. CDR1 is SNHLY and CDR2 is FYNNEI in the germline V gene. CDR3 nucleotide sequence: TGTGCCACCAGACAGGGCTCTAATTCACCCCTCCACTTT. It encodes CATRQGSNSPLHF. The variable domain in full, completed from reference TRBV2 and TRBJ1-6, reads EPEVTQTPSHQVTQMGQEVILRCVPISNHLYFYWYRQILGQKVEFLVSFYNNEISEKSEIFDDQFSVERPDGSNFTLKIRSTKLEDSAMYFCATRQGSNSPLHFGNGTRLTVT.

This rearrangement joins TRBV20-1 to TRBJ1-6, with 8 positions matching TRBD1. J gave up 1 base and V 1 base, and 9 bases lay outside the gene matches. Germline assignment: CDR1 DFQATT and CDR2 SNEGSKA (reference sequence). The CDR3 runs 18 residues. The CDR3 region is CSARAGTGGVSYNSPLHF. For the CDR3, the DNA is TGCAGTGCTAGAGCCGGGACAGGAGGTGTATCCTATAATTCACCCCTCCACTTT.

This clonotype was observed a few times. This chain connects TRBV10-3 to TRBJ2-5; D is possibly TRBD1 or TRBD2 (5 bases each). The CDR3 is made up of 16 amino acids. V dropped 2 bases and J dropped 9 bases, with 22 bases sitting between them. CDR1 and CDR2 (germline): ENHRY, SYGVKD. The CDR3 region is CAISEPRNRGDGAQYF. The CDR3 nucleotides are TGTGCCATCAGTGAGCCTAGAAACCGAGGGGATGGGGCCCAGTACTTC.

In DNA, the CDR3 is TGCAGCGCTCACGGGACAGTTAACTATGGCTACACCTTC. Translated, it gives CSAHGTVNYGYTF. This chain links TRBV29-1 with TRBJ1-2; TRBD1 agrees at 7 bases. Germline V gene lookup returns CDR1 SQVTM and CDR2 ANQGSEA. The CDR3 extends over 13 amino acids. J gave up 1 base and V 7 bases, and 6 bases lay outside the gene matches.

CDR3 bases: TGTGCCAGCAGTAGGGGGGGGAGTGGAGCTTTCTTT. Protein product: CASSRGGSGAFF. The V call is TRBV5-4, the J call TRBJ1-1; TRBD1 is a possible D gene (6 bases). The CDR3 loop spans 12 amino acids. Germline assignment: CDR1 SGHNT and CDR2 YYREEE (reference sequence). Trimming took off 5 bases at V and 10 bases at J, with 15 bases between the two ends.

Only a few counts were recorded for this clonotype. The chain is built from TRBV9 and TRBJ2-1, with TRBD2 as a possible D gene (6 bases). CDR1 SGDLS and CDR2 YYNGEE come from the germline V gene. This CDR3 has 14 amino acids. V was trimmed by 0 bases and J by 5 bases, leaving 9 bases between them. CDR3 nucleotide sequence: TGTGCCAGCAGCGTAGTAGGCGGGGACAATGAGCAGTTCTTC. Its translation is CASSVVGGDNEQFF.

The CDR3: CASRPFSSSYNEQFF. The CDR3, as DNA: TGTGCCAGCAGACCCTTCTCCAGCTCCTACAATGAGCAGTTCTTC. The chain employs TRBV12-3 or TRBV12-4 and TRBJ2-1, with D unresolved. The CDR3 sequence is 15 residues long. The V and J ends lost 6 bases and 0 bases respectively, with 12 bases between them.

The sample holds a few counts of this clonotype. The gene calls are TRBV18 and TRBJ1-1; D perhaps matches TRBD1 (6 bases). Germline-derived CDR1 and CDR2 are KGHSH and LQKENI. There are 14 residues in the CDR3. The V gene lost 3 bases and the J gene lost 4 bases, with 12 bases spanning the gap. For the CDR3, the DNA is TGTGCCAGCTCACCGGGAACAGGGCTCACTGAAGCTTTCTTT. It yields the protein CASSPGTGLTEAFF.

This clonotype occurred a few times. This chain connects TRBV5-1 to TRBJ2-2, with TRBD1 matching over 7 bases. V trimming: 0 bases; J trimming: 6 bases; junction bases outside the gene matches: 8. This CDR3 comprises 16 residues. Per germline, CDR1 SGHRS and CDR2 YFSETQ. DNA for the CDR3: TGCGCCAGCAGCTTGGAAGGGACAGTTCCCCCCGGGGAGCTGTTTTTT. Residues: CASSLEGTVPPGELFF.

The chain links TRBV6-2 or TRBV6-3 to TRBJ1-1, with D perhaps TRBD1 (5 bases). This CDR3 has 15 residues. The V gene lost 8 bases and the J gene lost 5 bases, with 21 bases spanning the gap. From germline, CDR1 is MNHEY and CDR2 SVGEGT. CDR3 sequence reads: CASADPAAGRTEAFF. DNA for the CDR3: TGTGCCAGCGCGGACCCCGCCGCAGGGCGGACTGAAGCTTTCTTT.

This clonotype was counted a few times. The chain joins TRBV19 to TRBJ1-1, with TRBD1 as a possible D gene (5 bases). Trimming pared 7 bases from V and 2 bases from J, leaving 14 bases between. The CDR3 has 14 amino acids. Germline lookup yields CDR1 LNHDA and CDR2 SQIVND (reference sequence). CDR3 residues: CASTYSTANTEAFF. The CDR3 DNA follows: TGTGCCAGTACATACTCGACAGCCAACACTGAAGCTTTCTTT. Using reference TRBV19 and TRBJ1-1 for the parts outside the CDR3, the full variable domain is DGGITQSPKYLFRKEGQNVTLSCEQNLNHDAMYWYRQDPGQGLRLIYYSQIVNDFQKGDIAEGYSVSREKKESFPLTVTSAQKNPTAFYLCASTYSTANTEAFFGQGTRLTVV.

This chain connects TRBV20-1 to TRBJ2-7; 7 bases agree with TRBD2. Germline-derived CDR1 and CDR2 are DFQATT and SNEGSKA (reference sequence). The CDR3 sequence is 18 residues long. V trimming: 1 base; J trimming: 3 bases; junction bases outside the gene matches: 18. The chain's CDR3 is CSARVSYGGSLLSYEQYF. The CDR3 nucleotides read TGCAGTGCTAGAGTGAGTTATGGCGGGAGCCTCTTGAGCTACGAGCAGTACTTC.

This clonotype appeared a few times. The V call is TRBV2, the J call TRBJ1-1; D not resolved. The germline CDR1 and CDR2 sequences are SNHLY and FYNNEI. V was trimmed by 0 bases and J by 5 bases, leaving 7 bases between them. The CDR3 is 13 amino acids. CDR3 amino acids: CASSEAGITEAFF. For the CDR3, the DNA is TGTGCCAGCAGTGAAGCAGGGATAACTGAAGCTTTCTTT.

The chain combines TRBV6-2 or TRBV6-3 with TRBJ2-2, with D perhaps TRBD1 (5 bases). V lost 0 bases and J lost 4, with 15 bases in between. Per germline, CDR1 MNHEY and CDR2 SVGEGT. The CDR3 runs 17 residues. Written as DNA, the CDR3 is TGTGCCAGCAGTTACTCGACGGGCAGGGTCGCCACCGGGGAGCTGTTTTTT. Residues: CASSYSTGRVATGELFF.

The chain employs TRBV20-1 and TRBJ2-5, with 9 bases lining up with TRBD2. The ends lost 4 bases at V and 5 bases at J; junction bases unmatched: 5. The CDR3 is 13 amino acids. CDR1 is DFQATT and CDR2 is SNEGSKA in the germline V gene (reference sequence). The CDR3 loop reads CSANMGLAETQYF. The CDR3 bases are TGCAGTGCTAATATGGGACTAGCTGAGACCCAGTACTTC.

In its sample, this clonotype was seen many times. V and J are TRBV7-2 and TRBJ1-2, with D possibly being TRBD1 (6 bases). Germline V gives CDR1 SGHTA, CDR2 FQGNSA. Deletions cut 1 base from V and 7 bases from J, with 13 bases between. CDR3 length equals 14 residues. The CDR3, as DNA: TGTGCCAGCAGCTTAGTAGCTGGGGGCGGTGGCTACACCTTC. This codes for CASSLVAGGGGYTF.

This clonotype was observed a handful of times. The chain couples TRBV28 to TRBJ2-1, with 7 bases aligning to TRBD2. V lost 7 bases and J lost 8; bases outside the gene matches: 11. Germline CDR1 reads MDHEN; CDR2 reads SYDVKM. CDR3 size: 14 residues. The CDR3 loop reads CASKDLAEGYEQFF. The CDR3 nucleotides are TGTGCCAGCAAGGATCTAGCGGAGGGGTATGAGCAGTTCTTC.

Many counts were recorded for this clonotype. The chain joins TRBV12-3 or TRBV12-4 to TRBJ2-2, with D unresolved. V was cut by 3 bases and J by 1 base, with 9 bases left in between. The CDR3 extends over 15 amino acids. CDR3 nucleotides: TGTGCCAGCAGTTTTTCGGCCAGGAACACCGGGGAGCTGTTTTTT. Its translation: CASSFSARNTGELFF.

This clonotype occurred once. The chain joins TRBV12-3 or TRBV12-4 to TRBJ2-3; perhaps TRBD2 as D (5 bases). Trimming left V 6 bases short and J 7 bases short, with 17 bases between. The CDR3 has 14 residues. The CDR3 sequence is CASSLGLVSNTQYF. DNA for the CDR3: TGTGCCAGCAGCCTCGGACTGGTCTCGAATACGCAGTATTTT.

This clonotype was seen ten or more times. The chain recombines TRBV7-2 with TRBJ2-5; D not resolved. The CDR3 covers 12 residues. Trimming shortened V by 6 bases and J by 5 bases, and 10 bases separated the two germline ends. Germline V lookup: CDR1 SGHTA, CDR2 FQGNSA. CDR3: CASSSSPETQYF. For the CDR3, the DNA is TGTGCCAGCAGTTCTTCCCCGGAGACCCAGTACTTC.

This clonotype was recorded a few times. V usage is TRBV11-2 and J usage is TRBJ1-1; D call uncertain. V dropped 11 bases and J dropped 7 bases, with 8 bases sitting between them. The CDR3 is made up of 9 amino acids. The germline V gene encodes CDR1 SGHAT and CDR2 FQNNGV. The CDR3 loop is CAPLVEAFF. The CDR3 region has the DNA TGTGCCCCTCTTGTTGAAGCTTTCTTT.

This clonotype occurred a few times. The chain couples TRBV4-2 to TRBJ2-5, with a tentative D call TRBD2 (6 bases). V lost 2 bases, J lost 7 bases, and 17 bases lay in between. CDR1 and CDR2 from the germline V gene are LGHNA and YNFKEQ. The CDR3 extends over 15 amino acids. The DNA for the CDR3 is TGTGCCAGCAGCCAAATCCCCGGGGCAGCGGGGACCCAGTACTTC. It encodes CASSQIPGAAGTQYF.

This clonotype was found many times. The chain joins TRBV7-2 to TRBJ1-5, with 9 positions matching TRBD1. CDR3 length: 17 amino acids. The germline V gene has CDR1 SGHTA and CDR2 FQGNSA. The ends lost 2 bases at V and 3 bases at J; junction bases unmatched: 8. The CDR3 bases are TGTGCCAGCAGCTTAAGGGGGGGACAGGGAAACAATCAGCCCCAGCATTTT. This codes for CASSLRGGQGNNQPQHF.

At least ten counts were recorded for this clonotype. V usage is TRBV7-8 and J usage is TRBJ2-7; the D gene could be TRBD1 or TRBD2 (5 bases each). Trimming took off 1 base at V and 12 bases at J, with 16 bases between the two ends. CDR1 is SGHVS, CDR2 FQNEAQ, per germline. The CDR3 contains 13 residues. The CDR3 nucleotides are TGTGCCAGCAGCTTAGAGAACGGGGCCTCCCTGTACTTC. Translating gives CASSLENGASLYF.

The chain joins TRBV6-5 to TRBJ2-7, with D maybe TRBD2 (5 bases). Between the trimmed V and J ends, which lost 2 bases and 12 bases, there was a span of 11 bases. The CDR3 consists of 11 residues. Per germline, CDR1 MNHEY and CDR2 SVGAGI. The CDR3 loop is CASSYGGRRYF. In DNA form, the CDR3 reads TGTGCCAGCAGTTACGGAGGACGGCGGTACTTC.